These 22 T cell receptor beta chains were sequenced from one sample in a study of beta chain features in type 1 diabetes listed by TCRdb under 2018. Library construction relied on the immunoSEQ multiplex PCR assay. The entire amount of isolated RNA was reverse transcribed using the High Capacity cDNA Reverse Transcription Kit, so the sequenced TCRB transcripts were expressed ones. This immuneACCESS table, as held by TCRdb, lists in-frame sequences with V and J called but not all clones. Of the missing ones, under half trace to an unresolved V gene in checked studies; the others have no known cause. This sample comprises around 400,000 clones, about 15% of them detected only once. The top ten clones comprise roughly 0.019% of the sample. The sample comprised naive CD4+ T cells from blood. The sample's cell subset or site label, decoded: true naive CD4+ T cells. All receptors derive from a woman under 30 in good health.

The chain carries TRBV6-5 and TRBJ2-1; perhaps TRBD2 as D (6 bases). This CDR3 is built from 16 residues. Trimming took 3 bases from V and 3 from J, leaving 15 bases between them. CDR1 and CDR2 from the germline V gene are MNHEY and SVGAGI. DNA for the CDR3: TGTGCCAGCAGTTATAATAGCGGCAACTACTACAATGAGCAGTTCTTC. This codes for CASSYNSGNYYNEQFF.

The table lists this clone with a few counts. The gene calls are TRBV5-4 and TRBJ1-2; no reliable D call. CDR3 length equals 14 residues. CDR1 and CDR2 (germline): SGHNT, YYREEE (reference sequence). Trimming stripped 0 bases from V and 3 bases from J, with 9 bases between. This chain's CDR3 is CASSLAETDYGYTF. The CDR3 nucleotides read TGTGCCAGCAGCTTGGCCGAAACAGACTATGGCTACACCTTC.

The rearrangement links TRBV18 to TRBJ2-7, with TRBD1 as a possible D gene (6 bases). Germline V gene data show CDR1 as KGHSH and CDR2 as LQKENI. CDR3 length: 16 amino acids. Trimming shortened V by 3 bases and J by 2 bases, and 17 bases separated the two germline ends. CDR3 protein: CASSPSTGTSAYEQYF. CDR3 DNA sequence: TGTGCCAGCTCACCTAGCACCGGGACATCCGCCTACGAGCAGTACTTC.

This clone came up a few times. V gene TRBV6-5 combines with J gene TRBJ2-2, with a tentative D call TRBD2 (5 bases). CDR3 length equals 14 residues. V dropped 0 bases and J dropped 8 bases, with 10 bases sitting between them. CDR1 is MNHEY and CDR2 is SVGAGI in the germline V gene. The CDR3 nucleotides are TGTGCCAGCAGTTACTCAGAACGAGGGGGGGAGCTGTTTTTT. It translates to CASSYSERGGELFF.

The J gene is TRBJ1-2, the V gene TRBV27; no clear D. The CDR3 contains 13 residues. Trimming pared 4 bases from V and 4 bases from J, leaving 10 bases between. Per germline, CDR1 MNHEY and CDR2 SMNVEV (reference sequence). The CDR3 region is CASSSRGTYGYTF. The CDR3 DNA sequence: TGTGCCAGCAGTTCTCGGGGAACCTATGGCTACACCTTC.

The chain links TRBV29-1 to TRBJ2-5, with D possibly being TRBD1 (5 bases). V lost 3 bases, J lost 5 bases, and 10 bases lay in between. The CDR3 contains 12 residues. Germline values: CDR1 SQVTM, CDR2 ANQGSEA. The CDR3 is CSVDWGRETQYF. CDR3 in DNA: TGCAGCGTTGATTGGGGCAGGGAGACCCAGTACTTC.

This clone has more than one count but fewer than ten. The chain carries TRBV7-8 and TRBJ1-1; TRBD1 might be the D (5 bases). This CDR3 is built from 13 residues. Germline V gene lookup returns CDR1 SGHVS and CDR2 FQNEAQ. The V end was cut by 3 bases, the J end by 4 bases, with 9 bases between. CDR3 nucleotide sequence: TGTGCCAGCAGCTTCGGGGGTCCCACTGAAGCTTTCTTT. As protein: CASSFGGPTEAFF. Together with reference TRBV7-8 and TRBJ1-1, the CDR3 gives the full variable domain: GAGVSQSPRYKVAKRGQDVALRCDPISGHVSLFWYQQALGQGPEFLTYFQNEAQLDKSGLPSDRFFAERPEGSVSTLKIQRTQQEDSAVYLCASSFGGPTEAFFGQGTRLTVV.

The chain employs TRBV28 and TRBJ2-1; the match to TRBD2 covers 8 bases. The CDR3 contains 13 residues. In germline, CDR1 is MDHEN, CDR2 SYDVKM. Trimming at V came to 3 bases and at J to 8 bases, leaving 3 bases not matched to a gene. The CDR3 loop reads CASSFAGGDEQFF. CDR3 bases: TGTGCCAGCAGTTTCGCGGGAGGCGATGAGCAGTTCTTC.

The chain couples TRBV7-9 to TRBJ1-1; no firm D call. Trimming stripped 1 base from V and 1 base from J, with 7 bases between. The CDR3 sequence is 14 residues long. Germline CDR1 SEHNR, CDR2 FQNEAQ (reference sequence). CDR3 loop: CASSLVQRNTEAFF. In DNA, the CDR3 is TGTGCCAGCAGCTTAGTACAGAGGAACACTGAAGCTTTCTTT.

V gene TRBV28 combines with J gene TRBJ2-7; D perhaps matches TRBD1 (6 bases). The CDR3 is 14 residues long. V was pared by 4 bases and J by 6 bases, with 16 bases between. Germline values: CDR1 MDHEN, CDR2 SYDVKM. The CDR3 protein is CASSSHPGTSEQYF. The CDR3 region has the DNA TGTGCCAGCAGTTCCCATCCCGGGACATCCGAGCAGTACTTC.

This clone was picked up a small number of times. V gene TRBV11-3 combines with J gene TRBJ2-7; D gene unclear. The CDR3 has 14 residues. V was cut by 1 base and J by 2 bases, with 9 bases left in between. Germline values: CDR1 SGHNT, CDR2 YENEEA. This CDR3 reads CASSLVLQTYEQYF. The CDR3 DNA sequence: TGTGCCAGCAGCTTAGTCTTACAGACCTACGAGCAGTACTTC. Full variable domain (missing parts from reference TRBV11-3 and TRBJ2-7): EAGVVQSPRYKIIEKKQPVAFWCNPISGHNTLYWYLQNLGQGPELLIRYENEEAVDDSQLPKDRFSAERLKGVDSTLKIQPAELGDSAVYLCASSLVLQTYEQYFGPGTRLTVT.

The chain links TRBV5-6 to TRBJ2-2; unclear D gene. Per germline, CDR1 SGHDT and CDR2 YYEEEE. This CDR3 spans 13 amino acids. V was trimmed by 5 bases and J by 0 bases, leaving 5 bases between them. This chain's CDR3 is CASRAPNTGELFF. The CDR3 DNA reads TGTGCCAGCAGGGCACCGAACACCGGGGAGCTGTTTTTT.

CDR3 nucleotides: TGTGCCAGCAGCTTAGATCCCTACAGGGCAGAGACCCAGTACTTC. Its protein product is CASSLDPYRAETQYF. The chain is built from TRBV11-2 and TRBJ2-5; TRBD1 is a possible D gene (6 bases). CDR1 is SGHAT and CDR2 is FQNNGV in the germline V gene. V lost 0 bases to trimming and J lost 4 bases, with 12 bases between them. CDR3 length equals 15 residues.

This chain uses TRBV15 with TRBJ2-5; 10 nucleotides agree with TRBD1. Germline V gene sequence: CDR1 LNHNV, CDR2 YYDKDF (reference sequence). V shed 3 bases and J 2 bases; nucleotides not matched to a gene: 3. The CDR3 covers 15 residues. CDR3 in amino acids: CATSRDRGWQETQYF. CDR3 DNA sequence: TGTGCCACCAGCAGGGACAGGGGGTGGCAAGAGACCCAGTACTTC.

The rearrangement uses TRBV2 and TRBJ1-5; a possible D gene is TRBD1 (6 bases). CDR3 length: 13 amino acids. Germline V gives CDR1 SNHLY, CDR2 FYNNEI. V was clipped by 10 bases and J by 4 bases, with 14 bases between them. CDR3 amino acids: CATKDRFNQPQHF. CDR3 coding DNA: TGTGCCACGAAAGACAGGTTTAATCAGCCCCAGCATTTT.

A few counts support this clone. The J gene is TRBJ2-5, the V gene TRBV19, with TRBD2 matching 8 bases. V lost 6 bases and J lost 3; bases outside the gene matches: 12. The CDR3 runs to 16 residues. Germline V gene sequence: CDR1 LNHDA, CDR2 SQIVND (reference sequence). CDR3 in DNA: TGTGCCAGTAGCCTTATCCCGAGCGGGAGAGAAGAGACCCAGTACTTC. Protein: CASSLIPSGREETQYF.

This clone occurred a few times. The chain employs TRBV29-1 and TRBJ2-2; D possibly corresponds to TRBD1 (5 bases). This CDR3 is built from 12 residues. Looked up from germline, CDR1 is SQVTM and CDR2 is ANQGSEA. V dropped 7 bases and J dropped 0 bases, with 6 bases sitting between them. CDR3 in amino acids: CSGQPNTGELFF. The CDR3 DNA is TGCAGCGGACAGCCGAACACCGGGGAGCTGTTTTTT.

This clone occurred a few times. This chain links TRBV18 with TRBJ1-1; TRBD1 matches at 9 bases. V lost 5 bases and J lost 4; bases outside the gene matches: 8. Germline CDR1 is KGHSH and CDR2 is LQKENI. There are 15 residues in the CDR3. In DNA, the CDR3 is TGTGCCAGCTCAGGGGACAGGGCTAGGTCCACTGAAGCTTTCTTT. Translation: CASSGDRARSTEAFF.

J is TRBJ2-3 and V is TRBV18; possibly TRBD2 for D (5 bases). The CDR3 is made up of 15 amino acids. Per the germline V gene, CDR1 is KGHSH and CDR2 is LQKENI. V gave up 6 bases and J gave up 0 bases, with 13 bases separating them. The CDR3 is CASSGWLASTDTQYF. CDR3 DNA sequence: TGTGCCAGCTCCGGGTGGCTAGCCAGCACAGATACGCAGTATTTT.

This clone was seen a handful of times. The chain combines TRBV28 with TRBJ2-1, with D unresolved. Germline CDR1 MDHEN, CDR2 SYDVKM. The CDR3 is made up of 16 amino acids. The V end was cut by 1 base, the J end by 1 base, with 11 bases between. The CDR3 region has the DNA TGTGCCAGCAGTTTATTACAGCTTCTATCCTACAATGAGCAGTTCTTC. It is translated as CASSLLQLLSYNEQFF.

The table lists this clone with a few counts. The rearrangement uses TRBV4-1 and TRBJ2-1, with 7 bases fitting TRBD1. The germline V gene encodes CDR1 MGHRA and CDR2 YSYEKL. V shed 5 bases, J shed 8 bases, and the junction held 15 bases outside the gene matches. This CDR3 contains 16 residues. The CDR3 sequence is CASSIGPGQRPYEQFF. The CDR3, as DNA: TGCGCCAGCAGCATTGGACCGGGACAGAGACCGTATGAGCAGTTCTTC.

The gene calls are TRBV7-2 and TRBJ2-3; D ambiguous. Trimming pared 5 bases from V and 3 bases from J, leaving 6 bases between. CDR1 and CDR2 (germline): SGHTA, FQGNSA. The CDR3 sequence is 12 residues long. The CDR3 reads CASSPKTDTQYF. The CDR3, as DNA: TGTGCCAGCAGCCCTAAGACAGATACGCAGTATTTT.